Each of the 19 T cell receptor beta chains below was sequenced from the same sample in a study of T cell clonality in common variable immunodeficiency. Their antigen targets remain unknown. Whole-study findings and limits: Fewer deletions and N-nucleotide insertions were reportedly seen in common variable immunodeficiency TCR beta sequences.

Here immunoSEQ multiplex PCR was the method, and the copy in TCRdb shows in-frame clones only, minus some. The table lists roughly 32,000 clones, with no singletons. Sequenced material: peripheral blood mononuclear cells. These receptor sequences come from a human donor with common variable immunodeficiency.

This clone was detected many times. With the read ending 3 residues before the CDR3 end, the germline J gene is used to fill in that end. The chain carries TRBV29-1 and TRBJ1-1, with D maybe TRBD1 (6 bases). Germline loops: CDR1 SQVTM, CDR2 ANQGSEA. The CDR3 consists of 13 residues. The CDR3 loop reads CSVETGRTVGAFF. CDR3 DNA, as far as it was read: TGCAGCGTTGAAACAGGGAGGACGGTGGGT.

About this clone: Germline and junction disagree at one end, which may indicate a read error. The CDR3 end is not reached by the read, which stops 3 residues before it; the germline J gene fills it in. V and J are TRBV19 and TRBJ1-5, with 8 bases identical to TRBD1. The CDR3 has 17 residues. Germline loops: CDR1 LNHDA, CDR2 SQIVND (reference sequence). This CDR3 is CASNRQGSYYSKQPQHF. The sequenced CDR3 bases are TGTGCCAGTAACAGACAGGGGAGCTACTATAGCAAGCAGCCC.

This clone was seen at least ten times. The read terminates 3 residues ahead of where the CDR3 ends, so the germline J gene completes it. V and J are TRBV7-6 and TRBJ1-2, with TRBD1 identical over 7 bases. Trimming took 2 bases from V and 2 from J; bases not matched to a gene: 5. The CDR3 is made up of 15 amino acids. Germline-derived CDR1 and CDR2 are SGHVS and FNYEAQ. The CDR3 loop is CASSLRGGGNYGYTF. CDR3 DNA (partial): TGTGCCAGCAGCTTAAGAGGGGGCGGGAACTATGGC.

This clone has at least ten counts. The CDR3 end is not reached by the read, which stops 3 residues before it; the germline J gene fills it in. The V call is TRBV9, the J call TRBJ2-7, with D tentatively TRBD1 or TRBD2 (5 bases each). V dropped 4 bases and J dropped 6 bases, with 17 bases sitting between them. CDR1 SGDLS and CDR2 YYNGEE come from the germline V gene. The CDR3 loop spans 14 amino acids. The CDR3 loop is CASSPGERGGEQYF. CDR3 DNA, as far as it was read: TGTGCCAGCAGCCCCGGAGAGAGGGGTGGCGAG.

The table lists this clone with a few counts. The CDR3 goes on 3 residues after the read ends, and that part is filled in from the germline J gene. The chain is built from TRBV5-1 and TRBJ2-7; perhaps TRBD1 as D (6 bases). V shed 1 base and J shed 1 base, with 12 bases lying between them. The CDR3 runs 15 residues. Germline V gene lookup returns CDR1 SGHRS and CDR2 YFSETQ. CDR3 DNA (partial): TGCGCCAGCAGCTTGACAGGGATCGCTTCCTACGAG. Protein sequence: CASSLTGIASYE. The entire CDR3 protein reads CASSLTGIASYEQYF.

As concerns this clone: The read gets to within 3 residues of the CDR3 end, and the germline J gene fills in the rest. V usage is TRBV11-2 and J usage is TRBJ1-6; D is possibly TRBD1 (5 bases). V was trimmed by 3 bases and J by 11 bases, leaving 8 bases between them. Per germline, CDR1 SGHAT and CDR2 FQNNGV. The CDR3 is made up of 12 amino acids. The CDR3 spells CASSFGGTPLHF. The CDR3 DNA, read in part, is TGTGCCAGCAGCTTTGGGGGGACACCC.

A few counts support this clone. From the germline J gene comes the end of the CDR3, since the read stops 3 residues before it. V gene TRBV30 combines with J gene TRBJ2-1, with TRBD2 matching over 12 bases. Germline CDR1 reads GTSNPN; CDR2 reads SVGIG (reference sequence). Trimming cost V 2 bases and J 3 bases; bases outside gene matches: 2. The CDR3 consists of 15 residues. CDR3 sequence: CAWSPGLAGYNEQFF. The sequenced part of the CDR3 DNA is TGTGCCTGGAGTCCGGGACTAGCGGGCTACAATGAG. Full variable domain (outside the CDR3, taken from reference TRBV30 and TRBJ2-1): SQTIHQWPATLVQPVGSPLSLECTVEGTSNPNLYWYRQAAGRGLQLLFYSVGIGQISSEVPQNLSASRPQDRQFILSSKKLLLSDSGFYLCAWSPGLAGYNEQFFGPGTRLTVL.

As concerns this clone: Sequencing ends 3 residues short of the CDR3 end; the germline J gene provides the rest. The chain is built from TRBV30 and TRBJ2-1; 9 bases match TRBD2. CDR3 length: 15 residues. The germline CDR1 and CDR2 sequences are GTSNPN and SVGIG (reference sequence). V shed 5 bases, J shed 5 bases, and the junction held 10 bases outside the gene matches. The sequenced part of the CDR3 DNA is TGTGCCTGGCCCAGGAAGCGGGAGGCCAACAATGAG. As protein: CAWPRKREANNE. The entire CDR3 protein is CAWPRKREANNEQFF.

On this clone itself: Sequencing ends 3 residues short of the CDR3 end; the germline J gene provides the rest. This chain uses TRBV19 with TRBJ1-5; 10 bases line up with TRBD1. The CDR3 runs 15 residues. V dropped 7 bases and J dropped 7; count of bases not matched to a gene: 10. Germline values: CDR1 LNHDA, CDR2 SQIVND (reference sequence). The CDR3 is CASTVDRGRGQPQHF. CDR3 DNA, as far as it was read: TGTGCCAGTACCGTTGACAGGGGGCGAGGACAGCCC.

This clone was found many times. The CDR3 end lies 3 residues beyond the end of the read and is filled in from the germline J gene. The chain is built from TRBV20-1 and TRBJ2-2; the D gene is possibly TRBD1 (5 bases). V gave up 0 bases and J gave up 7 bases, with 12 bases separating them. This CDR3 spans 14 amino acids. Germline V lookup: CDR1 DFQATT, CDR2 SNEGSKA (reference sequence). CDR3 sequence reads: CSARDLSTGGELFF. CDR3 DNA, as far as it was read: TGCAGTGCTAGAGACCTATCAACAGGCGGGGAG.

There are a few counts of this clone. The missing CDR3 end, 3 residues past where the read stops, is filled in from the germline J gene. This chain connects TRBV20-1 to TRBJ2-7; TRBD1 aligns across 9 bases. The V gene's germline CDR1 is DFQATT and CDR2 SNEGSKA (reference sequence). J was trimmed by 1 base and V by 5 bases; bases with no gene match: 6. The CDR3 consists of 14 residues. The CDR3 loop is CSAPTGGRSYEQYF. Partial CDR3 DNA: TGCAGTGCTCCGACAGGGGGTAGGTCCTACGAG.

The table lists this clone with many counts. The read finishes 3 residues shy of the CDR3 end, and the germline J gene is used to complete it. The genes are TRBV6-2 or TRBV6-3 and TRBJ2-7; TRBD2 is a possible D gene (7 bases). V lost 2 bases and J 5 bases, leaving 19 bases between the germline ends. This CDR3 comprises 16 residues. The germline V gene encodes CDR1 MNHEY and CDR2 SVGEGT. This CDR3 is CASSYNPRGLRDEQYF. The sequenced CDR3 bases are TGTGCCAGCAGTTACAACCCGCGGGGGCTGCGGGACGAG.

This clone has a handful of counts. The read finishes 3 residues shy of the CDR3 end, and the germline J gene is used to complete it. The rearrangement uses TRBV5-1 and TRBJ2-7; TRBD1 aligns across 7 bases. CDR3 length: 15 amino acids. Unmatched junction bases numbered 9, after V lost 4 bases and J lost 2 bases. CDR1 and CDR2 from the germline V gene are SGHRS and YFSETQ. The DNA read from the CDR3 is TGCGCCAGCAGCACCCTACAGGGGAACCCCTACGAG. Amino acid sequence: CASSTLQGNPYE. The full CDR3 protein reads CASSTLQGNPYEQYF.

In its sample, this clone was seen a few times. Coverage ceases 3 residues before the CDR3 finishes, and the germline J gene fills in the end. The chain links TRBV29-1 to TRBJ2-7; possibly TRBD1 for D (6 bases). The V gene lost 4 bases and the J gene lost 3 bases, with 10 bases spanning the gap. The CDR3 has 12 residues. Germline assignment: CDR1 SQVTM and CDR2 ANQGSEA. Here the CDR3 reads CSVALDSYEQYF. Incomplete CDR3 DNA: TGCAGCGTTGCTCTGGACAGCTACGAG.

As to this clone: The CDR3 is cut off 3 residues early in the read; its end comes from the germline J gene. The rearrangement joins TRBV7-9 to TRBJ2-2, with D perhaps assigned TRBD1 or TRBD2 (5 bases each). Trimming removed 9 bases at V and 1 base at J, with 12 bases between. There are 14 residues in the CDR3. Germline-derived CDR1 and CDR2 are SEHNR and FQNEAQ (reference sequence). The sequenced CDR3 bases are TGTGCCAGGAGAGGGGCACAGAACACCGGGGAG. Translation gives CARRGAQNTGE. The CDR3, in full, reads CARRGAQNTGELFF. The whole variable domain, filled in from reference TRBV7-9 and TRBJ2-2, reads DTGVSQNPRHKITKRGQNVTFRCDPISEHNRLYWYRQTLGQGPEFLTYFQNEAQLEKSRLLSDRFSAERPKGSFSTLEIQRTEQGDSAMYLCARRGAQNTGELFFGEGSRLTVL.

Many counts were recorded for this clone. The junction shows a germline mismatch at one end, possibly a read error. Read coverage stops 3 residues before the CDR3 terminus; the germline J gene supplies the remainder. J is TRBJ2-4 and V is TRBV4-2, with D possibly being TRBD1 (5 bases). The CDR3 contains 16 residues. Germline lookup yields CDR1 LGHNA and CDR2 YNFKEQ. Incomplete CDR3 DNA: TGCGCCAGCACAGAAGGAGACAGCTTAGCCAAAAACATT. Protein product: CASTEGDSLAKNI. The entire CDR3 protein reads CASTEGDSLAKNIQYF.

This clone was seen repeatedly, ten times or more. The sequence runs out 3 residues before the end of the CDR3; the remainder is reconstructed from the germline J gene. The chain is built from TRBV6-1 and TRBJ2-1; TRBD2 might be the D (6 bases). Germline CDR1 and CDR2: MNHNS and SASEGT. The CDR3 covers 16 residues. V was cut by 3 bases and J by 0 bases, with 12 bases left in between. The CDR3 loop reads CASSEWAGSSYNEQFF. CDR3 bases read: TGTGCCAGCAGTGAGTGGGCGGGAAGCTCCTACAATGAG.

The sample holds many counts of this clone. Partial CDR3 DNA: TGTGCCAGCAGTCTTCCGGGACAGGGGGCGAGGGACGAG. Protein: CASSLPGQGARDE. The complete CDR3 sequence is CASSLPGQGARDEQYF. The chain combines TRBV28 with TRBJ2-7; 12 nucleotides line up with TRBD1. The read falls 3 residues short of the CDR3 end, and the missing part is taken from the germline J gene. The germline V gene encodes CDR1 MDHEN and CDR2 SYDVKM. The V segment lost 5 bases and the J segment 5 bases; nucleotides outside the gene matches: 10. CDR3 length equals 16 residues.

This clone was recorded a few times. The read comes to an end 3 residues before the CDR3 does, leaving the germline J gene to fill in the end. The chain joins TRBV19 to TRBJ2-7; TRBD2 might be the D (6 bases). The length of the CDR3 is 13 residues. V shed 5 bases and J shed 3 bases, with 11 bases lying between them. Germline assignment: CDR1 LNHDA and CDR2 SQIVND (reference sequence). CDR3 DNA, as far as it was read: TGTGCCAGTAGTCCGGGACTCCACTACGAG. Protein product: CASSPGLHYE. The CDR3 in full is CASSPGLHYEQYF.